In this sample, the clone carrying this T cell receptor beta chain turned up many times. TCRdb re-called the 5' RACE reads with MiXCR, one entry per CDR3 protein. This table has roughly 87,000 distinct CDR3 sequences, approximately 18% appearing once. The record originates from a study of T cells of healthy individuals. The receptor comes from a human donor in good health.

CDR3 protein: CSARDRAISNQPQHF. CDR3 bases: TGCAGTGCTAGAGATCGGGCCATTAGCAATCAGCCCCAGCATTTT. This chain uses TRBV20-1 with TRBJ1-5, with D hard to call. The CDR3 runs 15 residues. Germline lookup yields CDR1 DFQATT and CDR2 SNEGSKA (reference sequence). Trimming cost V 0 bases and J 0 bases, with 9 bases left between them.